This T cell receptor (beta chain) was profiled in a study of neoadjuvant anti-PD-1 for oral cavity cancer. Study information: Around day 43, patients without progression received a fourth nivolumab dose before surgery.

The CDR3 loop spans 16 amino acids. Trimming pared 3 bases from V and 2 bases from J, leaving 14 bases between. The germline V gene has CDR1 SGHNT and CDR2 YYREEE (reference sequence). Assay used: immunoSEQ multiplex PCR; TCRdb lists only in-frame clones, some missing. The sample gives some 7,700 clones, roughly 70% of which show up once; under 3% is in the top ten. This clone has just a few counts. Stated time point: after neoadjuvant nivolumab, at surgical resection. Analysis of PBMCs was direct, with no culture step. This receptor was identified in a person aged 40 to 85 with oral cavity squamous cell carcinoma. The chain combines TRBV5-4 with TRBJ2-2; D tentatively fits TRBD1 or TRBD2 (5 bases each). Source: PBMCs, taken after nivolumab (anti-PD-1) treatment. The CDR3 coding sequence is TGTGCCAGCAGCTCGCCTCTCCGGGGCAACACCGGGGAGCTGTTTTTT. It codes for CASSSPLRGNTGELFF.